A single sample gave rise to the 17 T cell receptor beta chains below, sequenced in a study of T cell changes during pregnancy in multiple sclerosis. Sequencing was performed with immunoSEQ multiplex PCR; in TCRdb, only in-frame clones are kept and a portion is missing. The sample has about 68,000 clones, about 91% seen once. The input for sequencing was peripheral blood, taken in the second trimester of pregnancy. All receptors derive from a female donor in good health, enrolled as a control in a pregnancy study.

The V and J genes are TRBV29-1 and TRBJ2-7, with a tentative D call TRBD1 (5 bases). CDR1 and CDR2 (germline): SQVTM, ANQGSEA. The CDR3 runs 13 residues. V dropped 5 bases and J dropped 5 bases, with 16 bases sitting between them. CDR3 sequence (DNA): TGCAGCGTTAACGGCAGGGTGATGCACGAGCAGTACTTC. Translated: CSVNGRVMHEQYF.

The chain couples TRBV28 to TRBJ2-1; possibly TRBD1 for D (5 bases). Germline CDR1 reads MDHEN; CDR2 reads SYDVKM. Trimming removed 8 bases from V and 7 bases from J, with 12 bases in between. The CDR3 is 12 amino acids. The CDR3 sequence is CASQSRVNEQFF. The CDR3 nucleotides read TGTGCCAGCCAGTCCAGGGTTAATGAGCAGTTCTTC.

The chain is built from TRBV7-9 and TRBJ2-4; 7 nucleotides match TRBD1. Losses at the gene ends were 5 bases for V and 7 bases for J; bases not matched to a gene: 14. From germline, CDR1 is SEHNR and CDR2 FQNEAQ (reference sequence). CDR3 length: 16 amino acids. The CDR3 protein is CASSPHRGTEMNIQYF. CDR3 DNA: TGTGCCAGCAGCCCTCATCGTGGGACAGAGATGAACATTCAGTACTTC.

The chain combines TRBV4-2 with TRBJ2-1, with 12 positions matching TRBD1. CDR1 LGHNA and CDR2 YNFKEQ come from the germline V gene. This CDR3 has 15 amino acids. V was clipped by 3 bases and J by 6 bases; unmatched bases: 3. The CDR3 loop reads CASSQGQGAINEQFF. The CDR3 DNA follows: TGTGCCAGCAGCCAGGGACAGGGGGCTATCAATGAGCAGTTCTTC.

The V gene is TRBV21-1, the J gene TRBJ1-1. TRBV21-1 constitutes a pseudogene. CDR3 length: 19 residues. This CDR3 reads CASSKGAGWGTEAFYEAFF. In DNA, the CDR3 is TGTGCCAGCAGCAAAGGCGCGGGGTGGGGGACTGAAGCTTTCTATGAAGCTTTCTTT.

This clone was observed a few times. V is TRBV7-6 and J is TRBJ2-3; TRBD2 matches 7 bases. The CDR3 spans 15 residues. The germline V gene encodes CDR1 SGHVS and CDR2 FNYEAQ. Germline trimming cut 4 bases from V and 0 bases from J; bases unmatched to any gene: 4. CDR3 loop: CASSSEAGSTDTQYF. The CDR3 DNA follows: TGTGCCAGCAGCTCCGAAGCGGGGAGCACAGATACGCAGTATTTT.

This rearrangement joins TRBV7-6 to TRBJ2-3; perhaps TRBD1 as D (5 bases). Trimming shortened V by 5 bases and J by 2 bases, and 17 bases separated the two germline ends. The CDR3 runs 16 residues. CDR1 is SGHVS, CDR2 FNYEAQ, per germline. The DNA of the CDR3 is TGTGCCAGCAGCATCTCCAGGGATCCTAACACAGATACGCAGTATTTT. Its translation: CASSISRDPNTDTQYF.

The gene calls are TRBV5-8 and TRBJ2-7; D uncertain. Germline V gene sequence: CDR1 SGHTS, CDR2 YDEGEE. The CDR3 consists of 13 residues. V was cut by 4 bases and J by 0 bases, with 8 bases left in between. The CDR3 nucleotides read TGTGCCAGCAGCCCTGAGAGCTCCTACGAGCAGTACTTC. This sequence encodes CASSPESSYEQYF.

V usage is TRBV2 and J usage is TRBJ2-7; no clear D gene. Germline CDR1 SNHLY, CDR2 FYNNEI. The CDR3 has 12 amino acids. The germline V and J ends were trimmed by 5 bases and 0 bases, with 5 bases remaining between them. The CDR3 sequence is CASSYFSYEQYF. CDR3 DNA sequence: TGTGCCAGCAGTTACTTCTCCTACGAGCAGTACTTC.

This chain connects TRBV5-5 to TRBJ1-4; the match to TRBD1 covers 9 bases. In germline, CDR1 is SGHKS, CDR2 YYEKEE (reference sequence). The CDR3 totals 18 residues. The V gene end was trimmed by 5 bases and the J gene end by 3 bases; junction bases not matched to a gene: 14. DNA of the CDR3: TGTGCCAGCAGTACAACGGGACAGGGAAGGAAAGCTAATGAAAAACTGTTTTTT. It yields the protein CASSTTGQGRKANEKLFF.

This CDR3 is CASSQGQVTYEQYF. CDR3 bases: TGTGCCAGCAGCCAGGGACAGGTTACCTACGAGCAGTACTTC. V and J are TRBV7-9 and TRBJ2-7, with 8 bases matching TRBD1. CDR3 length: 14 amino acids. Germline V CDR1 and CDR2: SEHNR, FQNEAQ (reference sequence). After removal of 5 bases from V and 2 bases from J, the junction contained 5 bases not matched to a gene.

The V call is TRBV15, the J call TRBJ2-5; D is possibly TRBD2 (6 bases). The CDR3 has 15 residues. The V end was cut by 3 bases, the J end by 5 bases, with 16 bases between. CDR1 LNHNV and CDR2 YYDKDF come from the germline V gene (reference sequence). CDR3 amino acids: CATSRRDGEGETQYF. The CDR3 DNA is TGTGCCACCAGCAGGCGGGACGGAGAAGGGGAGACCCAGTACTTC.

The V gene is TRBV5-6, the J gene TRBJ1-4; D is unclear. Trimming took off 4 bases at V and 7 bases at J, with 20 bases between the two ends. The germline V gene encodes CDR1 SGHDT and CDR2 YYEEEE. This CDR3 is 16 amino acids long. The CDR3 region has the DNA TGTGCCAGCAGCAGGGAGGAGGGAGGGTTGATTGAAAAACTGTTTTTT. This codes for CASSREEGGLIEKLFF.

V is TRBV7-2 and J is TRBJ2-4, with 11 bases fitting TRBD2. V gave up 3 bases and J gave up 1 base; unmatched junction bases: 5. Germline lookup yields CDR1 SGHTA and CDR2 FQGNSA. CDR3 size: 17 residues. CDR3 bases: TGTGCCAGCAGCTTTGCGGGACTAGCGGCGGCCAAAAACATTCAGTACTTC. Amino acids: CASSFAGLAAAKNIQYF.

V usage is TRBV19 and J usage is TRBJ1-1; D is unclear. Trimming took 3 bases from V and 1 from J, leaving 12 bases between them. CDR1 is LNHDA and CDR2 is SQIVND in the germline V gene (reference sequence). CDR3 size: 15 residues. Here the CDR3 DNA reads TGTGCCAGTAGTATCCAGAGGCGTGCGAACACTGAAGCTTTCTTT. Translation gives CASSIQRRANTEAFF.

Of note for this clone: One end of the junction does not line up with germline, which may come from a read error. The chain employs TRBV7-7 and TRBJ2-1; 9 bases align to TRBD2. The CDR3 length is 16 residues. The germline CDR1 and CDR2 sequences are SSHAT and FNYEAQ (reference sequence). CDR3 sequence: CASSPDSGSSYNEQFF. The CDR3 DNA reads as TGTGCTAGCAGCCCCGATAGCGGGAGCTCCTACAATGAGCAGTTCTTC.

V and J are TRBV18 and TRBJ2-7; 7 positions match TRBD1. Looked up from germline, CDR1 is KGHSH and CDR2 is LQKENI. V trimming: 6 bases; J trimming: 5 bases; junction bases outside the gene matches: 4. The CDR3 spans 12 residues. CDR3 in amino acids: CASSPTGDEQYF. The CDR3 bases are TGTGCCAGCTCGCCTACAGGGGACGAGCAGTACTTC.